This is a list of T cell receptor beta chains from one sample in a study of cytomegalovirus exposure and HLA in healthy donors. The method was immunoSEQ multiplex PCR; TCRdb's version includes in-frame clones alone and lacks a portion of them. This repertoire includes 150,000 to 200,000 clones. Sequenced sample: PBMCs. The receptor source for this set is a man aged 25-45 years in good health and CMV-seronegative. Both conserved end residues are part of each CDR3. A D gene is named only where the DNA matches it firmly.

V: TRBV7-9; J: TRBJ2-3; D: TRBD2; length: 18; DNA: TGTGCCAGCGGAAAGAGCGGGAGTAACGGTCGTAGCACAGATACGCAGTATTTT; CDR3: CASGKSGSNGRSTDTQYF
V: TRBV28; J: TRBJ2-7; D: TRBD2; length: 17; DNA: TGTGCCAGCAGCTTCGGGACAGATCTAGCGGGAGAATACGAGCAGTACTTC; CDR3: CASSFGTDLAGEYEQYF
V: TRBV19; J: TRBJ1-2; D: NA; length: 14; DNA: TGTGCCAGTAGTATAGCGACACCTAACTATGGCTACACCTTC; CDR3: CASSIATPNYGYTF
V: TRBV11-3; J: TRBJ2-3; D: NA; length: 17; DNA: TGTGCCAGCAGCTCCATATTAAGGACATCCCGCACAGATACGCAGTATTTT; CDR3: CASSSILRTSRTDTQYF
V: TRBV7-6; J: TRBJ2-1; D: TRBD2; length: 16; DNA: TGTGCCAGCAGCTTAGAGACTAGCGGGAGGGGGGATGAGCAGTTCTTC; CDR3: CASSLETSGRGDEQFF
V: TRBV4-3; J: TRBJ2-3; D: NA; length: 16; DNA: TGCGCCAGCCCCCGGGTTAGCCCATACTTCCCCGATACGCAGTATTTT; CDR3: CASPRVSPYFPDTQYF
V: TRBV18; J: TRBJ1-6; D: NA; length: 15; DNA: TGTGCCAGCTCAGCCCAGGGACTACTTAATTCACCCCTCCACTTT; CDR3: CASSAQGLLNSPLHF
V: TRBV14; J: TRBJ2-3; D: TRBD2; length: 16; DNA: TGTGCCAGCAGCCAAGGTCAACTAGCGGGACGAGATACGCAGTATTTT; CDR3: CASSQGQLAGRDTQYF
V: TRBV5-1; J: TRBJ1-1; D: TRBD1; length: 15; DNA: TGCGCCAGCAGCTCCCGACAGGGGGCAAACACTGAAGCTTTCTTT; CDR3: CASSSRQGANTEAFF
V: TRBV27; J: TRBJ1-2; D: NA; length: 16; DNA: TGTGCCAGCAGTTTATACGATGGAGGACAGCGCTATGGCTACACCTTC; CDR3: CASSLYDGGQRYGYTF
V: TRBV30; J: TRBJ1-3; D: NA; length: 15; DNA: TGTGCCTGGAGTCTGGGGGGGAGCTCTGGAAACACCATATATTTT; CDR3: CAWSLGGSSGNTIYF
V: TRBV7-8; J: TRBJ2-7; D: TRBD2; length: 15; DNA: TGTGCCAGCAGCTTAGATACAGCGGGAGCCCACGAGCAGTACTTC; CDR3: CASSLDTAGAHEQYF
V: TRBV2; J: TRBJ2-2; D: TRBD2; length: 16; DNA: TGTGCCAGCACCAAACTAGCGTCCCAGAACACCGGGGAGCTGTTTTTT; CDR3: CASTKLASQNTGELFF
V: TRBV4-2; J: TRBJ1-1; D: TRBD1; length: 15; DNA: TGTGCCAGCAGCCAAGGGACAGGGCCGAACACTGAAGCTTTCTTT; CDR3: CASSQGTGPNTEAFF
V: TRBV30; J: TRBJ2-7; D: NA; length: 15; DNA: TGTGCCTGGAGTCGGGGAGAGGGCCGGAATTACGAGCAGTACTTC; CDR3: CAWSRGEGRNYEQYF
V: TRBV2; J: TRBJ2-7; D: TRBD2; length: 12; DNA: TGTGCCAGAGGACTAGCAGCCTACGAGCAGTACTTC; CDR3: CARGLAAYEQYF
V: TRBV7-6; J: TRBJ2-3; D: NA; length: 17; DNA: TGTGCCAGCAGCCCGGCCCCTAGCGCGCAAAGCACAGATACGCAGTATTTT; CDR3: CASSPAPSAQSTDTQYF
V: TRBV4-1; J: TRBJ2-7; D: TRBD2; length: 16; DNA: TGCGCCAGCAGCCAATCTAGCGGGAGGACTCCCTACGAGCAGTACTTC; CDR3: CASSQSSGRTPYEQYF
V: TRBV5-1; J: TRBJ2-1; D: TRBD2; length: 19; DNA: TGCGCCAGCAGCTTGGTGGGACTAGCGGGCCCGAAGGTTATGTATGAGCAGTTCTTC; CDR3: CASSLVGLAGPKVMYEQFF
V: TRBV14; J: TRBJ1-1; D: NA; length: 13; DNA: TGTGCCAGCAGCCAAGTCCTCAACACTGAAGCTTTCTTT; CDR3: CASSQVLNTEAFF
V: TRBV25-1; J: TRBJ2-3; D: NA; length: 14; DNA: TGTGCCAGCAGTGAATATCTATCCCCAGATACGCAGTATTTT; CDR3: CASSEYLSPDTQYF
V: TRBV15; J: TRBJ2-1; D: NA; length: 20; DNA: TGTGCCACCAGCAGTTCCGGGACTGGCAAGGCTCCGCGATCTTACAATGAGCAGTTCTTC; CDR3: CATSSSGTGKAPRSYNEQFF
V: TRBV2; J: TRBJ2-5; D: NA; length: 13; DNA: TGTGCCAGCAGTGAACAGGGTCAAGAGACCCAGTACTTC; CDR3: CASSEQGQETQYF
V: TRBV15; J: TRBJ1-5; D: NA; length: 16; DNA: TGTGCCACCAGCAGAGAAGGTATACAGGCTAATCAGCCCCAGCATTTT; CDR3: CATSREGIQANQPQHF
V: TRBV6-5; J: TRBJ1-4; D: NA; length: 14; DNA: TGTGCCAGCAGTTATGAGGGAACTAATGAAAAACTGTTTTTT; CDR3: CASSYEGTNEKLFF
V: TRBV10-3; J: TRBJ1-4; D: NA; length: 14; DNA: TGTGCCATCAGTGATAGGGGGACTAATGAAAAACTGTTTTTT; CDR3: CAISDRGTNEKLFF
V: TRBV9; J: TRBJ1-1; D: NA; length: 14; DNA: TGTGCCAGCAGCGGTACTTCAGGGAACACTGAAGCTTTCTTT; CDR3: CASSGTSGNTEAFF
V: TRBV7-6; J: TRBJ2-1; D: NA; length: 15; DNA: TGTGCCAGCAGCTTAGCACTCCCCTCTTACAATGAGCAGTTCTTC; CDR3: CASSLALPSYNEQFF
V: TRBV6-5; J: TRBJ2-7; D: TRBD1; length: 14; DNA: TGTGCCAGCGCCTCCCCGGGACAGCGGTACGAGCAGTACTTC; CDR3: CASASPGQRYEQYF
V: TRBV14; J: TRBJ2-1; D: NA; length: 11; DNA: TGTGCCAGCAGCCAAGGGAGTGAGCAGTTCTTC; CDR3: CASSQGSEQFF
V: TRBV6-5; J: TRBJ2-3; D: NA; length: 11; DNA: TGTGCCGTATTCCAAGAGGGTACGCAGTATTTT; CDR3: CAVFQEGTQYF
V: TRBV10-3; J: TRBJ2-6; D: TRBD1; length: 20; DNA: TGTGCCATCAGTGACAACCTTAAGGACAGGGCTCGGACAGGGGCCAACGTCCTGACTTTC; CDR3: CAISDNLKDRARTGANVLTF
V: TRBV6-1; J: TRBJ1-4; D: NA; length: 16; DNA: TGTGCCAGCAGTGCTATTGGGGCAGCAACTAATGAAAAACTGTTTTTT; CDR3: CASSAIGAATNEKLFF
V: TRBV6-6; J: TRBJ1-4; D: NA; length: 16; DNA: TGTGCCAGCAGTTACTCCAAAGACAGGTCTAATGAAAAACTGTTTTTT; CDR3: CASSYSKDRSNEKLFF
V: TRBV6-1; J: TRBJ1-1; D: NA; length: 14; DNA: TGTGCCAGCAGTCTCTTCCAGGCGAACACTGAAGCTTTCTTT; CDR3: CASSLFQANTEAFF
V: TRBV14; J: TRBJ2-7; D: NA; length: 14; DNA: TGTGCCAGCAGCCAAGTGGGAGCTAGGAACGAGCAGTACTTC; CDR3: CASSQVGARNEQYF
V: TRBV18; J: TRBJ1-1; D: NA; length: 15; DNA: TGTGCCAGCTCACCACCGGGAGACATGAACACTGAAGCTTTCTTT; CDR3: CASSPPGDMNTEAFF
V: TRBV15; J: TRBJ2-3; D: TRBD2; length: 16; DNA: TGTGCCACCAGCAGAGAAGGGACTAGCGGGAGGAATACGCAGTATTTT; CDR3: CATSREGTSGRNTQYF
V: TRBV29-1; J: TRBJ1-4; D: TRBD1; length: 15; DNA: TGCAGCGTTCGGGACAGGGGCTTCTATAATGAAAAACTGTTTTTT; CDR3: CSVRDRGFYNEKLFF
V: TRBV7-9; J: TRBJ1-3; D: NA; length: 16; DNA: TGTGCCAGCAGCCCCCAGGGTACAGCCTCTGGAAACACCATATATTTT; CDR3: CASSPQGTASGNTIYF
V: TRBV11-3; J: TRBJ1-1; D: NA; length: 15; DNA: TGTGCCAGCAGACCCGGACAGCTGAGGGGGACTGAAGCTTTCTTT; CDR3: CASRPGQLRGTEAFF
V: TRBV7-2; J: TRBJ2-7; D: NA; length: 14; DNA: TGTGCCAGCAGCTTAGACGGGGGTTCCTACGAGCAGTACTTC; CDR3: CASSLDGGSYEQYF
V: TRBV28; J: TRBJ1-5; D: NA; length: 16; DNA: TGTGCCAGCAGCCATCCGGGGGTAGGGAGCAATCAGCCCCAGCATTTT; CDR3: CASSHPGVGSNQPQHF
V: TRBV4-1; J: TRBJ2-3; D: NA; length: 15; DNA: TGCGCCAGCAGCCAAGAGCGGGCTTCGGGAGATACGCAGTATTTT; CDR3: CASSQERASGDTQYF
V: TRBV5-4; J: TRBJ2-1; D: TRBD2; length: 15; DNA: TGTGCCAGCAGCTTTAAGGGCGGGAGGTACAATGAGCAGTTCTTC; CDR3: CASSFKGGRYNEQFF
V: TRBV11-2; J: TRBJ2-3; D: TRBD2; length: 16; DNA: TGTGCCAGCAGCTTAGCGGCGGGAGGGGGGTCAGATACGCAGTATTTT; CDR3: CASSLAAGGGSDTQYF
V: TRBV7-3; J: TRBJ2-2; D: NA; length: 15; DNA: TGTGCCAGCAGCACACGGAGTTCGAACACCGGGGAGCTGTTTTTT; CDR3: CASSTRSSNTGELFF
V: TRBV7-9; J: TRBJ1-2; D: NA; length: 14; DNA: TGTGCCAACAGCTTAGCCCCGAGCAACTATGGCTACACCTTC; CDR3: CANSLAPSNYGYTF
V: TRBV6-1; J: TRBJ1-2; D: TRBD1; length: 15; DNA: TGTGCCAGCAGCGGATCCGGACAGGGTAACTATGGCTACACCTTC; CDR3: CASSGSGQGNYGYTF
V: TRBV5-1; J: TRBJ2-3; D: TRBD2; length: 16; DNA: TGCGCCAGCAGCTTAGTGACTAGCGGGAGCCCAGATACGCAGTATTTT; CDR3: CASSLVTSGSPDTQYF
V: TRBV19; J: TRBJ1-1; D: NA; length: 14; DNA: TGTGCCAGTAGTATTGTCCCGAGGGAAACTGAAGCTTTCTTT; CDR3: CASSIVPRETEAFF
V: TRBV28; J: TRBJ1-2; D: TRBD1; length: 15; DNA: TGTGCCAGCAGTCAGGGGGTTGCGTGGGCCTATGGCTACACCTTC; CDR3: CASSQGVAWAYGYTF
V: TRBV7-6; J: TRBJ2-1; D: NA; length: 16; DNA: TGTGCCAGCAGCCCAGGGGGGCTAGCGACCTACAATGAGCAGTTCTTC; CDR3: CASSPGGLATYNEQFF
V: TRBV6-1; J: TRBJ2-5; D: NA; length: 15; DNA: TGTGCCAGCAGGGTGAAGCCTCAGGCGGGGGAGACCCAGTACTTC; CDR3: CASRVKPQAGETQYF
V: TRBV28; J: TRBJ2-1; D: TRBD1; length: 14; DNA: TGTGCCAGCAGCACAGGGGATTGGTACAATGAGCAGTTCTTC; CDR3: CASSTGDWYNEQFF
V: TRBV14; J: TRBJ2-7; D: TRBD2; length: 14; DNA: TGTGCCAGCAGCCGGACTAGCGGGACCTACGAGCAGTACTTC; CDR3: CASSRTSGTYEQYF
V: TRBV7-9; J: TRBJ2-5; D: NA; length: 14; DNA: TGTGCCAGCAGCTTGCTCCAGGGAGGCGGGACCCAGTACTTC; CDR3: CASSLLQGGGTQYF
V: TRBV7-3; J: TRBJ2-3; D: TRBD2; length: 17; DNA: TGTGCCAGCAGCTTAACCCGGCTAGCGGGGGGGGGAGATACGCAGTATTTT; CDR3: CASSLTRLAGGGDTQYF